This T cell receptor beta chain was recorded in a study of graft-versus-host responses after intestinal transplantation. Study details: All recipients were transplanted with multivisceral, liver-intestinal, or isolated intestinal grafts. Anti-thymocyte globulin was used for induction in all recipients, who then took tacrolimus and steroids for roughly three years. The study's findings and limits: The recipient marrow held GvH clones, and some of them showed up first in ileum or blood.

Germline values: CDR1 GTSNPN, CDR2 SVGIG (reference sequence). V lost 1 base to trimming and J lost 5 bases, with 4 bases between them. This CDR3 has 11 residues. The protocol was immunoSEQ multiplex PCR, while the TCRdb copy is restricted to in-frame clones and leaves out a portion. Among over 100,000 clones, approximately 95% were seen once, and the ten largest hold roughly 3%. Worth noting for this clone: Its target is unknown.

The sequenced sample was unstimulated CD8+ T cells sorted from spleen or lymph node cells, obtained before intestinal transplant. The sequence came from a human donor who received an intestinal transplant. The rearrangement joins TRBV30 to TRBJ2-3; the D is unclear. The CDR3 region is CAWSGVDTQYF. Written as DNA, the CDR3 is TGTGCCTGGAGTGGGGTAGATACGCAGTATTTT. Filled out from reference TRBV30 and TRBJ2-3, the complete variable domain reads SQTIHQWPATLVQPVGSPLSLECTVEGTSNPNLYWYRQAAGRGLQLLFYSVGIGQISSEVPQNLSASRPQDRQFILSSKKLLLSDSGFYLCAWSGVDTQYFGPGTRLTVL.